The 2 T cell receptor beta chains listed next were all sequenced from one sample in a study of somatic mutations in cytotoxic T cells in rheumatoid arthritis. The protocol was immunoSEQ multiplex PCR, while the TCRdb copy is restricted to in-frame clones and leaves out a portion. Seen here are approximately 11,000 clones, 70% to 80% observed once, and the top ten hold approximately 35%. The sequencing input was CD8+ T cells sorted from blood. These receptors originate from an adult with rheumatoid arthritis.

The chain couples TRBV4-3 to TRBJ2-5, with 8 bases fitting TRBD1. This CDR3 is built from 16 residues. Germline-derived CDR1 and CDR2 are LGHNA and YSLEER. The V gene end was trimmed by 1 base and the J gene end by 5 bases; junction bases not matched to a gene: 9. DNA of the CDR3: TGCGCCAGCAGCCAAGTAGTTGTCAGGGGGCGGGAGACCCAGTACTTC. As protein: CASSQVVVRGRETQYF.

The V and J genes are TRBV4-3 and TRBJ1-5, with TRBD1 identical over 9 bases. Germline V lookup: CDR1 LGHNA, CDR2 YSLEER. Germline trimming cut 0 bases from V and 2 bases from J; bases unmatched to any gene: 8. The CDR3 runs 18 residues. The CDR3 region is CASSQDRETGGGNQPQHF. The CDR3, as DNA: TGCGCCAGCAGCCAAGATCGGGAGACAGGGGGGGGCAATCAGCCCCAGCATTTT.